This T cell receptor beta chain was documented in a study of blood T cell repertoires in COVID-19. In the study overall: From the United States, Italy and Spain came samples of acute and convalescent COVID-19. Sources were T cells, B-cell-depleted T cells, or PBMCs; the material itself was cDNA or gDNA.

Original processing methods: Amplifying reference gene primers gave estimates of nucleated cell counts. The method was immunoSEQ multiplex PCR; TCRdb's version includes in-frame clones alone and lacks a portion of them. V and J calls and clone size follow that table, whereas D and trimming were derived from the DNA. Altogether around 280,000 clones are present, approximately 83% being singletons, with the ten largest covering roughly 2.1%. Germline V gene lookup returns CDR1 KGHSH and CDR2 LQKENI. V was cut by 3 bases and J by 6 bases, with 12 bases left in between. The CDR3 has 14 residues. Sequenced: peripheral blood. This clonotype was sampled from a woman in her 30s who had recovered from COVID-19. The chain carries TRBV18 and TRBJ1-5; a possible D gene is TRBD1 (6 bases). DNA of the CDR3: TGTGCCAGCTCACCGGTGAGGGGGAGTCAGCCCCAGCATTTT. Its translation is CASSPVRGSQPQHF.